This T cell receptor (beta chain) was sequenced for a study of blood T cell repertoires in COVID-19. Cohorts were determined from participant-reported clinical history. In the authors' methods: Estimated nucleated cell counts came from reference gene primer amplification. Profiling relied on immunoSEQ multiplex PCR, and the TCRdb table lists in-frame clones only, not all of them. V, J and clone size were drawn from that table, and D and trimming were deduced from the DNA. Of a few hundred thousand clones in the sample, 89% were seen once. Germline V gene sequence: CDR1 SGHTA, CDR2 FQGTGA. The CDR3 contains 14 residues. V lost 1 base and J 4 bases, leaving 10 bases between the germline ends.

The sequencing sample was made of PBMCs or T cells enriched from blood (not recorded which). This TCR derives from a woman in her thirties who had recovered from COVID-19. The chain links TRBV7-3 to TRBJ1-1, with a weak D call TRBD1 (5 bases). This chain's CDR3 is CASSLSRGGTEAFF. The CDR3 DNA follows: TGTGCCAGCAGCTTAAGCCGGGGGGGCACTGAAGCTTTCTTT.